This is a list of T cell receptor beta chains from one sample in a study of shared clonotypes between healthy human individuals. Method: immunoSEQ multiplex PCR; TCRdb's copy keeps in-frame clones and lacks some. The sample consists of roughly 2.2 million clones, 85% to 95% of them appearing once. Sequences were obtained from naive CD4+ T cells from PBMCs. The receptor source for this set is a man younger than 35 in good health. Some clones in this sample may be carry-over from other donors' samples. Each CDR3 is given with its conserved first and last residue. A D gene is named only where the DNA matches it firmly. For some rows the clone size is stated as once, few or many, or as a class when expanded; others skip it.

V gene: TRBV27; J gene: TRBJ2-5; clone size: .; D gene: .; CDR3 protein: CASSRGPAETQYF; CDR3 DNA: TGTGCCAGCAGTAGGGGACCCGCGGAGACCCAGTACTTC
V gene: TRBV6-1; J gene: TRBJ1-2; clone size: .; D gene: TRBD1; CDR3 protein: CASRTHPGTGGGYTF; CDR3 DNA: TGTGCCAGCAGGACCCATCCTGGGACAGGTGGTGGCTACACCTTC
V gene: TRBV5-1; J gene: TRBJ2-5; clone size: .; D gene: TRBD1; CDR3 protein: CASSPTGLETQYF; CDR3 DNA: TGCGCCAGCAGCCCGACAGGGTTGGAGACCCAGTACTTC
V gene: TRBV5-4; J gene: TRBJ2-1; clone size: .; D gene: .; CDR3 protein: CASSPNPASSYNEQFF; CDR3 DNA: TGTGCCAGCAGCCCAAATCCAGCGAGCTCCTACAATGAGCAGTTCTTC
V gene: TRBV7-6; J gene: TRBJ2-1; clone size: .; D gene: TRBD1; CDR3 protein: CASSLSGTGYYNEQFF; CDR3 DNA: TGTGCCAGCAGCTTAAGTGGGACAGGGTACTACAATGAGCAGTTCTTC
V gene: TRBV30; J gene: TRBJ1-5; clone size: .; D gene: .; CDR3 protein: CAWNGGFNQPQHF; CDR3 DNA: TGTGCCTGGAATGGGGGGTTTAATCAGCCCCAGCATTTT
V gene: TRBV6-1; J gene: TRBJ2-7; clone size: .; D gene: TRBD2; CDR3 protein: CASSEAGGSSGRAGEQYF; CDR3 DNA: TGTGCCAGCAGTGAGGCAGGGGGCAGTAGCGGGAGGGCGGGTGAGCAGTACTTC
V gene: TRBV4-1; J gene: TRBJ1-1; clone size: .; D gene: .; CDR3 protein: CASSQEPRGTEAFF; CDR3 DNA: TGCGCCAGCAGCCAAGAGCCCAGGGGAACTGAAGCTTTCTTT
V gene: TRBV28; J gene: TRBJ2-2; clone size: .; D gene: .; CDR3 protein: CASSPGLGSLSAGELFF; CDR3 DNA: TGTGCCAGCAGTCCGGGCCTCGGGAGTTTATCGGCCGGGGAGCTGTTTTTT
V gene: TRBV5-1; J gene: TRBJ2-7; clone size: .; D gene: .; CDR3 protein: CASTAGAAVPIYEQYF; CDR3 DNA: TGCGCCAGCACCGCCGGGGCAGCAGTACCAATTTACGAGCAGTACTTC
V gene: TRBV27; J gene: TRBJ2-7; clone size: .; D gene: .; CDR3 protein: CASSFSGSEQYF; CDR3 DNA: TGTGCCAGCAGTTTTTCAGGGTCCGAGCAGTACTTC
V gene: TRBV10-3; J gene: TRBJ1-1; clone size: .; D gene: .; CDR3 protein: CAITNPRSGSRNTEAFF; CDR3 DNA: TGTGCCATCACCAACCCCAGGTCGGGATCTAGGAACACTGAAGCTTTCTTT
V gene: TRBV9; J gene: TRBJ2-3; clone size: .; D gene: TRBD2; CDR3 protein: CASSERDRGTDTQYF; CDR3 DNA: TGTGCCAGCAGCGAGCGGGATAGAGGTACAGATACGCAGTATTTT
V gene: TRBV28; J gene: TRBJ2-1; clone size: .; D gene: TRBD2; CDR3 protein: CARAGTSGPRGFF; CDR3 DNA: TGTGCCAGGGCCGGGACTAGCGGACCTCGTGGGTTCTTC
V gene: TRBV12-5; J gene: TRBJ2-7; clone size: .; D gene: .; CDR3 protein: CASGLGPTYEQYF; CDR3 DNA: TGTGCTAGTGGTCTAGGCCCTACCTACGAGCAGTACTTC
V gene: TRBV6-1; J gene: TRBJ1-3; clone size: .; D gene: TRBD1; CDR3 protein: CASSEAGQIPGNTIYF; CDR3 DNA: TGTGCCAGCAGTGAAGCGGGACAGATCCCTGGAAACACCATATATTTT
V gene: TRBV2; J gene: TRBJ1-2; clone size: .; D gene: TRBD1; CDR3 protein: CASSEQGANYGYTF; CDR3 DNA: TGTGCCAGCAGTGAACAGGGGGCAAACTATGGCTACACCTTC
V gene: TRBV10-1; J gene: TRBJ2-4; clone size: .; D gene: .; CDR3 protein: CATRGTRLRAKNIQYF; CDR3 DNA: TGCGCCACCCGGGGGACGCGACTGAGAGCCAAAAACATTCAGTACTTC
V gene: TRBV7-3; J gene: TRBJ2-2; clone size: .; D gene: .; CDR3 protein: CASSLMAQGMSTGELFF; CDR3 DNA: TGTGCCAGCAGCCTTATGGCCCAGGGTATGAGCACCGGGGAGCTGTTTTTT
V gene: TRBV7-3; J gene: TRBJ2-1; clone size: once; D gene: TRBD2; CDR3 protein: CASSISLAGGRNEQFF; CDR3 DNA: TGTGCCAGCAGCATTTCCCTGGCGGGAGGGCGGAATGAGCAGTTCTTC
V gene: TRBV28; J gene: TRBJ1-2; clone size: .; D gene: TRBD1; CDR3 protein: CASSFPGTAYGYTF; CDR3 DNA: TGTGCCAGCAGTTTCCCCGGGACAGCCTATGGCTACACCTTC
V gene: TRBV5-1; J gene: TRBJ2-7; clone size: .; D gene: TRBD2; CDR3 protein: CASSTGLAEGYEQYF; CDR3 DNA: TGCGCCAGCAGCACCGGACTAGCGGAGGGATACGAGCAGTACTTC
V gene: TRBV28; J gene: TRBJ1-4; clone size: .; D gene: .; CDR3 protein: CASMGGSTNEKLFF; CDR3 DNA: TGTGCCAGCATGGGGGGTTCGACTAATGAAAAACTGTTTTTT
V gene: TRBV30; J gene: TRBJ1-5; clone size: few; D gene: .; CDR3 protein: CAWSRWASSNQPQHF; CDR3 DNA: TGTGCCTGGAGTAGGTGGGCGTCTAGCAATCAGCCCCAGCATTTT
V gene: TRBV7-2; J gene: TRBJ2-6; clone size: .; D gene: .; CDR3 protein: CASSLVAGSSGANVLTF; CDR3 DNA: TGTGCCAGCAGCTTAGTCGCAGGGTCATCTGGGGCCAACGTCCTGACTTTC
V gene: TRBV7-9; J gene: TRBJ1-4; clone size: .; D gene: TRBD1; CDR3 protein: CASSLGQGASVTNEKLFF; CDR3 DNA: TGTGCCAGCAGCTTAGGACAGGGGGCGTCGGTAACTAATGAAAAACTGTTTTTT
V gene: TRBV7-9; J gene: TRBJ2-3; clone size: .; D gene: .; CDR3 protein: CASSPAIRVFLDTQYF; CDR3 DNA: TGTGCCAGCAGCCCGGCGATCAGGGTGTTCTTGGATACGCAGTATTTT
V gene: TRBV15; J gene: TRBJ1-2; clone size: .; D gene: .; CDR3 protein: CATSRERQSDYGYTF; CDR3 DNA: TGTGCCACCAGCAGAGAAAGACAGTCTGACTATGGCTACACCTTC
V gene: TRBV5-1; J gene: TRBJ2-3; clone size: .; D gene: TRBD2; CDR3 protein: CASSGRSGGSTDTQYF; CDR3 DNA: TGCGCCAGCAGCGGGAGGAGCGGGGGTAGCACAGATACGCAGTATTTT
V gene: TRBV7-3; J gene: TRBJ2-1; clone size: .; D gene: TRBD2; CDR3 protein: CASSRTSGAYNEQFF; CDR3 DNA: TGTGCCAGCAGCCGGACTAGCGGCGCCTACAATGAGCAGTTCTTC
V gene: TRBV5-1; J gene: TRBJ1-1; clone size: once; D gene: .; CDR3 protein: CASSWIGGMNTEAFF; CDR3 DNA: TGCGCCAGCAGCTGGATCGGTGGCATGAACACTGAAGCTTTCTTT
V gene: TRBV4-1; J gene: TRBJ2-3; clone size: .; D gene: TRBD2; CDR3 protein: CASTPIAGVSTDTQYF; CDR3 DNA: TGCGCCAGCACCCCGATAGCGGGAGTTAGCACAGATACGCAGTATTTT
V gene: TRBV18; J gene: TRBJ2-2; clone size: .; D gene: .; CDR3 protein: CASSPRRQVVDTGELFF; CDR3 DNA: TGTGCCAGCTCACCACGGCGTCAGGTCGTGGACACCGGGGAGCTGTTTTTT
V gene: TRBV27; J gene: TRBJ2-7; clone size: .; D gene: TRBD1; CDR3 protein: CASSLLPGQGLTEQYF; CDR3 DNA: TGTGCCAGCAGTCTCCTCCCGGGACAGGGTTTGACAGAGCAGTACTTC
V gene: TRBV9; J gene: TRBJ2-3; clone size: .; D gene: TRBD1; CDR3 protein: CASSPRQGQPDTQYF; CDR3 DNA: TGTGCCAGCAGCCCCCGACAGGGGCAACCCGATACGCAGTATTTT
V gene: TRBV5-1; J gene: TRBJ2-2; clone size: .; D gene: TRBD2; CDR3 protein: CASSLAGTSGTGELFF; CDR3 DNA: TGCGCCAGCAGCTTGGCCGGGACTAGCGGCACCGGGGAGCTGTTTTTT
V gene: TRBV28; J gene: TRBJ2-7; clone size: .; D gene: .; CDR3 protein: CASSFLPLVYEQYF; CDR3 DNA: TGTGCCAGCAGTTTCCTCCCCCTCGTCTACGAGCAGTACTTC
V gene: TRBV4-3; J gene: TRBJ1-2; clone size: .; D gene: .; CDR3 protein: CASSLGQGPYGYTF; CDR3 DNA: TGCGCCAGCAGCCTGGGCCAGGGCCCCTATGGCTACACCTTC
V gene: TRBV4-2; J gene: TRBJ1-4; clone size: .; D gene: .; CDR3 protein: CASSPRVGATGSNEKLFF; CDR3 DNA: TGTGCCAGCAGCCCAAGAGTAGGGGCTACCGGATCTAATGAAAAACTGTTTTTT
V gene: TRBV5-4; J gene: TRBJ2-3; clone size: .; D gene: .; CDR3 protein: CASSSSGSDTQYF; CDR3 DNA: TGTGCCAGCAGCTCCTCCGGGTCAGATACGCAGTATTTT
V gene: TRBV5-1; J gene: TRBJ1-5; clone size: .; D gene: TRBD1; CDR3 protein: CASSLVGQGGQPQHF; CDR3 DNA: TGCGCCAGCAGCTTGGTCGGACAGGGAGGACAGCCCCAGCATTTT
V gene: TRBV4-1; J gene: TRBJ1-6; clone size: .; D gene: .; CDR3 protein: CASSQGTKDSSYNSPLHF; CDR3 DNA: TGCGCCAGCAGCCAAGGCACTAAGGACAGCTCCTATAATTCACCCCTCCACTTT
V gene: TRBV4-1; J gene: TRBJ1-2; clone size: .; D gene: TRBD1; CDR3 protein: CASSQQTGEGYGYTF; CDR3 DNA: TGCGCCAGCAGCCAACAGACAGGGGAGGGCTATGGCTACACCTTC
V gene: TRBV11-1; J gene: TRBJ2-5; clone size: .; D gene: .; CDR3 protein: CASSSPKRQIQETQYF; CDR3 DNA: TGTGCCAGCAGCTCCCCAAAGAGACAGATCCAAGAGACCCAGTACTTC